Following are 9 T cell receptor beta chains from one sample sequenced in a study of molecular identifiers for immune sequencing clone quantification (dated by TCRdb to 2016 to 2019). Libraries were prepared through PCR. These reads were obtained on a NextSeq 500. The raw public reads went through TCRdb reprocessing: fastp at Q25, MiXCR clone calling, in-frame beta chains kept. Each CDR3 protein appears once, grouped with its most common genes and DNA. This sample comprises around 470,000 distinct CDR3 sequences, around 23% of them detected only once. The top ten clonotypes cover under 0.85% of the sample. Sequences were obtained from naive CD8+ T cells from blood, with Jurkat cell RNA spiked in. Explained via the paper, the cell subset or site label denotes: FACS-sorted CD8+CD4-CCR7+CD45RA+ naive T cells. Every receptor here comes from a human donor in good health. Some libraries in this study had Jurkat cell RNA spiked in.

As to this clonotype: With a much larger clone just one base away, this may be a read error. The rearrangement joins TRBV28 to TRBJ2-7; 8 positions agree with TRBD1. Germline V gene sequence: CDR1 MDHEN, CDR2 SYDVKM. Trimming at V came to 4 bases and at J to 5 bases, leaving 10 bases not matched to a gene. CDR3 length: 15 amino acids. The CDR3 loop is CASSSRQGNPHEQYF. The CDR3 DNA is TGTGCCAGCAGTTCCCGACAGGGGAACCCCCACGAGCAGTACTTC.

This clonotype was detected only a few times. In DNA, the CDR3 is TGTGCCAGCGGTGCACTGGGGGGGTGGGGCTACGAGCAGTACTTC. Its protein product is CASGALGGWGYEQYF. The chain couples TRBV25-1 to TRBJ2-7, with 7 positions matching TRBD2. Germline V gene data show CDR1 as MGHDK and CDR2 as SYGVNS. Losses at the gene ends were 8 bases for V and 3 bases for J; bases not matched to a gene: 13. The CDR3 covers 15 residues.

Concerning this clonotype: This clone may be a read error of a much larger clone one base away. The rearrangement links TRBV6-2 or TRBV6-3 to TRBJ2-2, with 9 bases matching TRBD2. The CDR3 runs 20 residues. CDR1 and CDR2 from the germline V gene are MNHEY and SVGEGT. V dropped 4 bases and J dropped 0; count of bases not matched to a gene: 15. The CDR3 spells CASSSLTGGRAFSNTGELFF. The CDR3 DNA reads as TGTGCCAGCAGTTCCCTGACTGGCGGGAGGGCCTTTTCGAACACCGGGGAGCTGTTTTTT.

In this sample, this clonotype turned up a few times. The CDR3 reads CASSPKESNVLTF. The DNA for the CDR3 is TGTGCCAGCAGCCCGAAGGAGTCCAACGTCCTGACTTTC. J is TRBJ2-6 and V is TRBV11-3; the D is unclear. The germline V gene has CDR1 SGHNT and CDR2 YENEEA. The CDR3 runs to 13 residues. Between the trimmed V and J ends, which lost 5 bases and 8 bases, there was a span of 10 bases. The full variable domain, completed using reference TRBV11-3 and TRBJ2-6, is EAGVVQSPRYKIIEKKQPVAFWCNPISGHNTLYWYLQNLGQGPELLIRYENEEAVDDSQLPKDRFSAERLKGVDSTLKIQPAELGDSAVYLCASSPKESNVLTFGAGSRLTVL.

This chain uses TRBV11-2 with TRBJ2-3, with D hard to call. This CDR3 spans 16 amino acids. Looked up from germline, CDR1 is SGHAT and CDR2 is FQNNGV. The V end was cut by 4 bases, the J end by 0 bases, with 14 bases between. The CDR3 loop reads CASSSTPGPSTDTQYF. CDR3 coding DNA: TGTGCCAGCAGCTCCACGCCCGGACCAAGCACAGATACGCAGTATTTT.

This clonotype was recorded a few times. The rearrangement links TRBV29-1 to TRBJ2-7, with a possible D match to TRBD1 (5 bases). Germline V CDR1 and CDR2: SQVTM, ANQGSEA. There are 14 residues in the CDR3. The V end was cut by 4 bases, the J end by 0 bases, with 13 bases between. CDR3: CSVVGRDSSYEQYF. The DNA of the CDR3 is TGCAGCGTTGTGGGGCGTGACAGCTCCTACGAGCAGTACTTC.

This clonotype was seen repeatedly, ten times or more. V gene TRBV13 combines with J gene TRBJ1-6; D might be TRBD1 (6 bases). V was shortened by 4 bases and J by 5 bases, with 18 bases between the two germline ends. CDR3 length equals 17 residues. CDR1 and CDR2 (germline): PRHDT, FYEKMQ (reference sequence). This CDR3 reads CASSSRHTDRDNSPLHF. In DNA, the CDR3 is TGTGCCAGCAGCTCCCGACATACGGACAGAGATAATTCACCCCTCCACTTT.

This clonotype was seen ten or more times. The rearrangement uses TRBV7-9 and TRBJ2-5; D possibly corresponds to TRBD2 (5 bases). The CDR3 is 13 residues long. Germline V gene lookup returns CDR1 SEHNR and CDR2 FQNEAQ (reference sequence). Trimming stripped 5 bases from V and 1 base from J, with 8 bases between. The CDR3 region is CASSRGVQETQYF. For the CDR3, the DNA is TGTGCCAGCAGCCGGGGAGTCCAAGAGACCCAGTACTTC.

This clonotype has just one count. The chain joins TRBV27 to TRBJ2-3, with TRBD2 matching over 8 bases. CDR1 is MNHEY, CDR2 SMNVEV, per germline (reference sequence). This CDR3 region has 16 residues. The ends lost 6 bases at V and 2 bases at J; junction bases unmatched: 10. The CDR3 coding sequence is TGTGCCAGCAGCCGAGGAGCGGGAGAATTCACAGATACGCAGTATTTT. Protein: CASSRGAGEFTDTQYF.